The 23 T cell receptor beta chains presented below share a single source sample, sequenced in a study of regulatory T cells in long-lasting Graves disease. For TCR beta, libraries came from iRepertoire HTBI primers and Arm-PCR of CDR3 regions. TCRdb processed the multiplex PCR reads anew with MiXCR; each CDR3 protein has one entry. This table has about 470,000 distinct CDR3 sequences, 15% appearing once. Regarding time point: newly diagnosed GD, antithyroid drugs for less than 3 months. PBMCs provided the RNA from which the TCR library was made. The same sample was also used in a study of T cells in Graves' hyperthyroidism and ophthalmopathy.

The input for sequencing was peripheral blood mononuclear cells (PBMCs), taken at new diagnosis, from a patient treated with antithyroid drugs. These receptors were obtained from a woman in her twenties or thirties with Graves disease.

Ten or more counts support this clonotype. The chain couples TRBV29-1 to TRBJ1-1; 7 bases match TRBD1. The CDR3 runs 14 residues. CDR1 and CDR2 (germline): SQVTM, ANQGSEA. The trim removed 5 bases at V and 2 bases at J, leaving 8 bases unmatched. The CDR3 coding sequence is TGCAGCGTTAGGAGACAGGGATTTAACACTGAAGCTTTCTTT. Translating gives CSVRRQGFNTEAFF.

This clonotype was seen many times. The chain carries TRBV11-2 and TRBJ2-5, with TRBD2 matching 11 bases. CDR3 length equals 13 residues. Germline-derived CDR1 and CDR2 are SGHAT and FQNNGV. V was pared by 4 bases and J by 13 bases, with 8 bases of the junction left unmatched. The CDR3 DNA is TGTGCCAGCAGCTCCCGACTAGCGGGATTGGGGTACTTC. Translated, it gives CASSSRLAGLGYF.

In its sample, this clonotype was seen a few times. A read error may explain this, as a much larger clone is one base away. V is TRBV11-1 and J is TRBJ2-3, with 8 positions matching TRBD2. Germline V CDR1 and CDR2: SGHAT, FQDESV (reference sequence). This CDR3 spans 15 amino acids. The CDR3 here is CASSQGASGSYERYF. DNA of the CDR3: TGCGCCAGCAGCCAAGGGGCTAGCGGGTCCTACGAGCGGTACTTC.

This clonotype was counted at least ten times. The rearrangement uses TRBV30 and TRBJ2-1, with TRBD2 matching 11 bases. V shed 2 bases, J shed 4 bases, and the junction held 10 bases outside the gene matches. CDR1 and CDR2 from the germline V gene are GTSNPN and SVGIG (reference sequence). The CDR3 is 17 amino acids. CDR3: CAWSKKGTSGPYNEQFF. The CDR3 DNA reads TGTGCCTGGAGTAAAAAGGGGACTAGCGGTCCTTACAATGAGCAGTTCTTC.

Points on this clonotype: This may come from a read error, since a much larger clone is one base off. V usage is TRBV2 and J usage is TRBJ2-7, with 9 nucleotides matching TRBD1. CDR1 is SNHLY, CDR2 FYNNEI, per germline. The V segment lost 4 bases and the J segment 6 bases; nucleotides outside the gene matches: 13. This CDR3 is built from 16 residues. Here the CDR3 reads CASSGDRVEGASEQYF. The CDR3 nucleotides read TGTGCCAGCAGTGGGGACAGGGTCGAAGGAGCCAGCGAGCAGTACTTC. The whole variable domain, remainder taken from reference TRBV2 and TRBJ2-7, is EPEVTQTPSHQVTQMGQEVILRCVPISNHLYFYWYRQILGQKVEFLVSFYNNEISEKSEIFDDQFSVERPDGSNFTLKIRSTKLEDSAMYFCASSGDRVEGASEQYFGPGTRLTVT.

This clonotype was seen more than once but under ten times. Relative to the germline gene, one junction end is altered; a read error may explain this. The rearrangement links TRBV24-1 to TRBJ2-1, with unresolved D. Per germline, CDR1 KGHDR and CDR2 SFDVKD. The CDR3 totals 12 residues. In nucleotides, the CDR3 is TGTGCCACCAGTGATTCCGCGGAAAAGGAACTCTTC. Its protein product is CATSDSAEKELF.

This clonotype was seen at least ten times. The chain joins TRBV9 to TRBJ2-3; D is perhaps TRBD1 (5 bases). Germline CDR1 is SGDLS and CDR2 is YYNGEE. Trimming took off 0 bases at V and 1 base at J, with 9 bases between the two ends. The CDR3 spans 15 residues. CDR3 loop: CASSVEGAGTDTQYF. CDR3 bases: TGTGCCAGCAGCGTAGAAGGGGCGGGCACAGATACGCAGTATTTT. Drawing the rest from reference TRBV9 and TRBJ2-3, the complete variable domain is DSGVTQTPKHLITATGQRVTLRCSPRSGDLSVYWYQQSLDQGLQFLIQYYNGEERAKGNILERFSAQQFPDLHSELNLSSLELGDSALYFCASSVEGAGTDTQYFGPGTRLTVL.

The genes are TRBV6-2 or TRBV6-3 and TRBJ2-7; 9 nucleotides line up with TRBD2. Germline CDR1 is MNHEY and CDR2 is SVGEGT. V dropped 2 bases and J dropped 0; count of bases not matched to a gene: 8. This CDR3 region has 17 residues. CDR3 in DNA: TGTGCCAGCAGTTACGCCCCGACTAGCGGCCCCTCCTACGAGCAGTACTTC. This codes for CASSYAPTSGPSYEQYF.

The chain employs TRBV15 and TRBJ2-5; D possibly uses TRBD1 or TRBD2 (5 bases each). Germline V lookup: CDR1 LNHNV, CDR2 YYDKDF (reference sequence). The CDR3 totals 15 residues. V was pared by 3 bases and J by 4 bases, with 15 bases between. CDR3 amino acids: CATSSHRERGETQYF. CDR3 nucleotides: TGTGCCACCAGCAGCCATAGAGAGAGGGGAGAGACCCAGTACTTC.

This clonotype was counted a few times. The CDR3 here is CASSLYILTEAFF. As DNA, the CDR3 is TGTGCCAGCAGTTTATACATACTCACTGAAGCTTTCTTT. V and J are TRBV27 and TRBJ1-1; no definite D call. The length of the CDR3 is 13 residues. V lost 1 base and J lost 4, with 7 bases in between. Germline V gene data show CDR1 as MNHEY and CDR2 as SMNVEV (reference sequence).

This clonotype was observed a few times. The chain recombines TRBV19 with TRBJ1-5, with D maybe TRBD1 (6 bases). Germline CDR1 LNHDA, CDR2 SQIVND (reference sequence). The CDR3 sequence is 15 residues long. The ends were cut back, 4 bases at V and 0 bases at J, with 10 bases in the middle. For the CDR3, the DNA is TGTGCCAGTAGTACAACAGGGTTTAGCAATCAGCCCCAGCATTTT. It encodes CASSTTGFSNQPQHF.

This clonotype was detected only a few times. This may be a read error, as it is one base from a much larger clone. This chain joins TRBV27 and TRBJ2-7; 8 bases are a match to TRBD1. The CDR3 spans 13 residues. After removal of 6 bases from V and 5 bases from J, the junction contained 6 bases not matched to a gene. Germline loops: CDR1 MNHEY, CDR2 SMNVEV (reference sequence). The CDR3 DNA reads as TGTGCCAGCAGCTTGGACAGGGCCGACGAGCAGTACTTC. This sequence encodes CASSLDRADEQYF.

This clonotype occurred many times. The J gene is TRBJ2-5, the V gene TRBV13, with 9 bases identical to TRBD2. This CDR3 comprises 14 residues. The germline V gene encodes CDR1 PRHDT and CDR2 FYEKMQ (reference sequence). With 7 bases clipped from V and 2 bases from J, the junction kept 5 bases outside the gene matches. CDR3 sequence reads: CASTGTSQQETQYF. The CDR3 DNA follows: TGTGCCAGCACCGGGACTAGCCAACAAGAGACCCAGTACTTC.

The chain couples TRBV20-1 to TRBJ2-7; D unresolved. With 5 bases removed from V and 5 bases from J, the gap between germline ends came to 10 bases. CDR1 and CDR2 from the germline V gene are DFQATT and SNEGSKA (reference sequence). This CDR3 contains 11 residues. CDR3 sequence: CSASSPNEQYF. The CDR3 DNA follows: TGCAGTGCTTCCTCTCCCAACGAGCAGTACTTC.

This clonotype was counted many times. This CDR3 reads CSVGGAYSRQETQYF. The CDR3 region has the DNA TGCAGCGTTGGGGGGGCCTATTCGCGACAAGAGACCCAGTACTTC. The chain has TRBV29-1 and TRBJ2-5, with D possibly called TRBD1 or TRBD2 (6 bases each). This CDR3 has 15 amino acids. V dropped 4 bases and J dropped 2 bases, with 17 bases sitting between them. Germline assignment: CDR1 SQVTM and CDR2 ANQGSEA.

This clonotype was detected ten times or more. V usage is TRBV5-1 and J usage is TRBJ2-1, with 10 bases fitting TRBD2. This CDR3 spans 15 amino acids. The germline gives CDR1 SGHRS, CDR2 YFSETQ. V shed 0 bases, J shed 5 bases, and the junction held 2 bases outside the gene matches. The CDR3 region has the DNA TGCGCCAGCAGCTTGGCTAGCGGGAGTAACAATGAGCAGTTCTTC. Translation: CASSLASGSNNEQFF. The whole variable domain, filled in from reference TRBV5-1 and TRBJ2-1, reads KAGVTQTPRYLIKTRGQQVTLSCSPISGHRSVSWYQQTPGQGLQFLFEYFSETQRNKGNFPGRFSGRQFSNSRSEMNVSTLELGDSALYLCASSLASGSNNEQFFGPGTRLTVL.

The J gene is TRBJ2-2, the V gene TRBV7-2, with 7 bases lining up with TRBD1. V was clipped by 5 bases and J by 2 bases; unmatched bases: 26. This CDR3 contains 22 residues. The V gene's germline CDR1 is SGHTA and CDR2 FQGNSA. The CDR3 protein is CASSRNYRFEGAPWINTGELFF. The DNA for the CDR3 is TGTGCCAGCAGCCGGAATTACAGGTTTGAGGGGGCCCCATGGATTAACACCGGGGAGCTGTTTTTT.

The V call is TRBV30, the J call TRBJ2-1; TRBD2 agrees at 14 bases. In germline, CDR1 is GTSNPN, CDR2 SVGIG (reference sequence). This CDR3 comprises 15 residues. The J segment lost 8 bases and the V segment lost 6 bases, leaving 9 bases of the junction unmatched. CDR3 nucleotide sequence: TGTGCCTGTTTACAGGGACTAGCGGGGGTTTATGAGCAGTTCTTC. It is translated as CACLQGLAGVYEQFF.

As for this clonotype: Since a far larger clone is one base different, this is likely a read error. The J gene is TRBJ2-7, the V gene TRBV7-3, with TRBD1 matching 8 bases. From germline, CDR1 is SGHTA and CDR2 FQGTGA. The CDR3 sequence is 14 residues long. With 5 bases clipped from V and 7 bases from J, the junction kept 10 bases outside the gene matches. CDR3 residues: CASSPTGQGYEQYF. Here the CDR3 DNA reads TGTGCCAGCAGCCCGACCGGACAGGGCTATGAGCAGTACTTC.

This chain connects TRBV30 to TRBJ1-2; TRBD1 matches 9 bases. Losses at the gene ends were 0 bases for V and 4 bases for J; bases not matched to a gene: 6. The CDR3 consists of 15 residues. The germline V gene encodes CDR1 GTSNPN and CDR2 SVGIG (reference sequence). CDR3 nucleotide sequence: TGTGCCTGGAGTGTACTACAGGGGGCTGCCTATGGCTACACCTTC. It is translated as CAWSVLQGAAYGYTF.

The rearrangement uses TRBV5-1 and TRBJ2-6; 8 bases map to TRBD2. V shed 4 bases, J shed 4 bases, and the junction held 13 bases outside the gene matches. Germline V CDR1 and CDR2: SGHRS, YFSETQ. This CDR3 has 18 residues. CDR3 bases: TGCGCCAGCAGCACCCTCCCGGGACTAGGTTCGGGGGCCAACGTCCTGACTTTC. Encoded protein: CASSTLPGLGSGANVLTF.

The CDR3 protein is CASSIRAGVLGARNEQFF. CDR3 nucleotide sequence: TGTGCCAGTAGTATACGTGCGGGAGTACTAGGAGCCCGCAATGAGCAGTTCTTC. The chain uses TRBV19 and TRBJ2-1, with 7 bases lining up with TRBD2. The CDR3 covers 18 residues. Germline CDR1 LNHDA, CDR2 SQIVND (reference sequence). V lost 2 bases and J lost 6; bases outside the gene matches: 16.

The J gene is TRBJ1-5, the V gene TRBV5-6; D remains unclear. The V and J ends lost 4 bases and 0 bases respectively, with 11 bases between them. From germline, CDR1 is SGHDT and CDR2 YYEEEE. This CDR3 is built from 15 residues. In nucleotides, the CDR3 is TGTGCCAGCAGCGATGGACGGTATAGCAATCAGCCCCAGCATTTT. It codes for CASSDGRYSNQPQHF.